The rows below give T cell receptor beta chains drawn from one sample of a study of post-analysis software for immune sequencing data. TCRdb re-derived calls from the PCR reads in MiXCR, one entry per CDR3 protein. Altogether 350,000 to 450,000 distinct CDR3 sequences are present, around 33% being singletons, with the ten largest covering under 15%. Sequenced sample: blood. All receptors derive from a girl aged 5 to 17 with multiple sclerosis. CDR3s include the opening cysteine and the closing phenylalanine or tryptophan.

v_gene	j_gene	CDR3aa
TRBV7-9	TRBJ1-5	CASSLAGYSNQPQHF
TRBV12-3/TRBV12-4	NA	CASSAGTGSETQYF
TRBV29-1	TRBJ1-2	CSVEDGSNYGYTF
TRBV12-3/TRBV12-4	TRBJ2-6	CASSLGQGPGANVLTF
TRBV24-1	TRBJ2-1	CATPIAPWDEQFF
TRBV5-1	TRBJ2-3	CASRRGRTDTQYF
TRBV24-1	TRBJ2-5	CATSEPRDTQETQYF
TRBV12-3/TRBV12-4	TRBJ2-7	CASRTGGKGYEQYF
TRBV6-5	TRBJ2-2	CASRTTGGTGELFF
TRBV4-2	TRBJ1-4	CASSKGEGASEKLFF
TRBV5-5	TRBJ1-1	CASSFPENTEAFF
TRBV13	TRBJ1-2	CASSPLGTGHGYTF
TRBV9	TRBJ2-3	CASSVEGRDTQYF
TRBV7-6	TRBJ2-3	CASSWGGNTDTQYF
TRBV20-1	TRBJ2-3	CSAEEVTDTQYF
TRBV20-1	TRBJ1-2	CSASRTGYGYTF
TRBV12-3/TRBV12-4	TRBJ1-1	CASTNRGTIAEAFF
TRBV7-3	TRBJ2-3	CASAPGPSGNTQYF
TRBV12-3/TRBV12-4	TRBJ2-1	CASSLGAFGHGEQFF
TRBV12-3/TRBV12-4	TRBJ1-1	CASSLAGTTEAFF
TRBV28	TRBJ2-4	CASSWGTSGPIGRNIQYF
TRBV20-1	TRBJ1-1	CSANYLNTEAFF
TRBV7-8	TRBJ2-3	CASSLGGGGPSTDTQYF
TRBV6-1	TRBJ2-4	CASSEGTTLAKNIQYF
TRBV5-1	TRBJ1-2	CASSLDGQADGYTF
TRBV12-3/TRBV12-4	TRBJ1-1	CASSPRRARGTEAFF
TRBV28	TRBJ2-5	CASKQGREETQYF
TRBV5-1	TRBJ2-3	CASSFGTGVDTQYF
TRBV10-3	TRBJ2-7	CAISGEGSSYEQYF
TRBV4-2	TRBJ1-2	CASSQGSGEGYGYTF
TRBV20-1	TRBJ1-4	CSARLAGGNEKLFF
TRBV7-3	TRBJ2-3	CASSLGWGAGDTQYF
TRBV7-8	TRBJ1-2	CASSLRGGQLYGYTF
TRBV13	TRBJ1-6	CASTHQGNNSPLHF
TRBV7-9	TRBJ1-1	CASSSQQGATNTEAFF
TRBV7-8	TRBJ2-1	CASSWTGLAPVEQFF
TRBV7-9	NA	CVSSLPARETQYF
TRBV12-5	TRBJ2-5	CASAPGGEETQYF
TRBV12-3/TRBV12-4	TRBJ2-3	CASSFRGSTDTQYF
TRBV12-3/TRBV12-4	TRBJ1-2	CASSQTDFYGYTF